Listed here are 30 T cell receptor beta chains from one sample, sequenced in a study of cytomegalovirus exposure and HLA in healthy donors. The PCR was carried out with 60 Vbeta primers and 13 Jbeta primers. Assay used: immunoSEQ multiplex PCR; TCRdb lists only in-frame clones, some missing. The table has tens of thousands of clones, approximately 79% seen once. The material sequenced was PBMCs. The receptors were sampled from a woman in her 30s in good health and CMV-seronegative.

The chain uses TRBV29-1 and TRBJ1-1, with 9 bases matching TRBD1. Germline loops: CDR1 SQVTM, CDR2 ANQGSEA. V lost 0 bases to trimming and J lost 6 bases; unmatched junction nucleotides: 5. This CDR3 is 14 amino acids long. The CDR3, as DNA: TGCAGCGTTGAAGAAAGACAGGGGGTTTCTGAAGCTTTCTTT. This gives the protein CSVEERQGVSEAFF.

V usage is TRBV11-2 and J usage is TRBJ1-5; D is possibly TRBD1 (5 bases). Germline lookup yields CDR1 SGHAT and CDR2 FQNNGV. V was pared by 4 bases and J by 1 base, with 11 bases between. CDR3 size: 15 residues. CDR3 bases: TGTGCCAGCAGCTCCACGGACAAGAGCAATCAGCCCCAGCATTTT. It yields the protein CASSSTDKSNQPQHF.

The rearrangement uses TRBV7-8 and TRBJ1-4, with 9 bases fitting TRBD1. Germline loops: CDR1 SGHVS, CDR2 FQNEAQ. V shed 1 base, J shed 1 base, and the junction held 7 bases outside the gene matches. CDR3 length equals 18 residues. The CDR3 region is CASSLGLGQGGTNEKLFF. The CDR3 DNA follows: TGTGCCAGCAGCTTAGGTCTGGGACAGGGAGGAACTAATGAAAAACTGTTTTTT.

V and J are TRBV5-1 and TRBJ2-3; D gene uncertain. CDR3 length: 15 residues. Trimming pared 0 bases from V and 1 base from J, leaving 9 bases between. CDR1 is SGHRS, CDR2 YFSETQ, per germline. The CDR3 region has the DNA TGCGCCAGCAGCTTGGGGTCGTCAGGCACAGATACGCAGTATTTT. Its protein is CASSLGSSGTDTQYF.

The chain joins TRBV19 to TRBJ1-2; 7 nucleotides agree with TRBD1. Per the germline V gene, CDR1 is LNHDA and CDR2 is SQIVND (reference sequence). V shed 5 bases, J shed 4 bases, and the junction held 4 bases outside the gene matches. The CDR3 loop spans 13 amino acids. CDR3 sequence: CASSGQAIYGYTF. The CDR3 coding sequence is TGTGCCAGTAGTGGACAGGCGATCTATGGCTACACCTTC.

The CDR3 DNA follows: TGTGCCAGCAGCTTAAATGGGTTCGGGAACACAGATACGCAGTATTTT. This sequence encodes CASSLNGFGNTDTQYF. The chain links TRBV7-2 to TRBJ2-3; D is perhaps TRBD2 (5 bases). Between the trimmed V and J ends, which lost 2 bases and 2 bases, there was a span of 14 bases. This CDR3 is built from 16 residues. Germline V lookup: CDR1 SGHTA, CDR2 FQGNSA.

Regarding this clone: This sample also contains other DNA sequences that code for the same CDR3. The chain carries TRBV2 and TRBJ1-4; D is possibly TRBD1 (5 bases). Trimming left V 3 bases short and J 5 bases short, with 7 bases between. The CDR3 has 13 amino acids. Germline-derived CDR1 and CDR2 are SNHLY and FYNNEI. In DNA, the CDR3 is TGTGCCAGCAGTGAGGGGGGAAATGAAAAACTGTTTTTT. It yields the protein CASSEGGNEKLFF. Full variable domain (missing parts from reference TRBV2 and TRBJ1-4): EPEVTQTPSHQVTQMGQEVILRCVPISNHLYFYWYRQILGQKVEFLVSFYNNEISEKSEIFDDQFSVERPDGSNFTLKIRSTKLEDSAMYFCASSEGGNEKLFFGSGTQLSVL.

This sequence joins TRBV6-1 and TRBJ2-3; 10 bases agree with TRBD2. Germline V gives CDR1 MNHNS, CDR2 SASEGT. The V segment lost 4 bases and the J segment 0 bases; nucleotides outside the gene matches: 10. The CDR3 contains 18 residues. CDR3 region: CASSALKGLAASTDTQYF. CDR3 nucleotide sequence: TGTGCCAGCAGTGCGCTCAAAGGACTAGCGGCTAGCACAGATACGCAGTATTTT.

This clone was seen just once. The rearrangement links TRBV19 to TRBJ2-7; D may be TRBD1 (5 bases). V was pared by 7 bases and J by 4 bases, with 14 bases between. The germline V gene has CDR1 LNHDA and CDR2 SQIVND (reference sequence). This CDR3 spans 13 amino acids. Written as DNA, the CDR3 is TGTGCCAGTACCTCGCAAGGGGATTACGAGCAGTACTTC. Translated, it gives CASTSQGDYEQYF.

This clone was observed a single time. This rearrangement joins TRBV6-1 to TRBJ1-2; D gene ambiguous. The CDR3 covers 11 residues. The germline gives CDR1 MNHNS, CDR2 SASEGT. V was trimmed by 6 bases and J by 8 bases, leaving 10 bases between them. CDR3 nucleotide sequence: TGTGCCAGCAGCCGCGGAGGGGGCTACACCTTC. Its protein product is CASSRGGGYTF.

The rearrangement uses TRBV6-5 and TRBJ1-1; tentative D call: TRBD1 (5 bases). The CDR3 extends over 13 amino acids. Per germline, CDR1 MNHEY and CDR2 SVGAGI. The V end was cut by 6 bases, the J end by 0 bases, with 8 bases between. This chain's CDR3 is CASRGLLNTEAFF. The CDR3 DNA is TGTGCCAGCAGGGGACTGTTGAACACTGAAGCTTTCTTT.

J is TRBJ1-4 and V is TRBV9; tentatively, D is TRBD1 (6 bases). The germline V and J ends were trimmed by 0 bases and 8 bases, with 11 bases remaining between them. The CDR3 has 14 residues. Germline V gives CDR1 SGDLS, CDR2 YYNGEE. This CDR3 reads CASSVDGGSEKLFF. Here the CDR3 DNA reads TGTGCCAGCAGCGTAGATGGGGGCTCGGAAAAACTGTTTTTT.

The CDR3 loop is CASSLVSGGTSHNEQFF. CDR3 nucleotide sequence: TGTGCCAGCAGCTTAGTTAGTGGCGGGACGTCCCACAATGAGCAGTTCTTC. This sequence joins TRBV7-2 and TRBJ2-1, with D perhaps TRBD2 (6 bases). The CDR3 length is 17 residues. Germline V CDR1 and CDR2: SGHTA, FQGNSA. V lost 1 base and J 5 bases, leaving 18 bases between the germline ends.

This rearrangement joins TRBV21-1 to TRBJ1-1. TRBV21-1 is deemed a pseudogene. This CDR3 is built from 16 residues. The CDR3 is CASSLIDGGGGTEAFF. The CDR3 DNA reads as TGTGCCAGCAGCCTCATCGACGGGGGGGGAGGCACTGAAGCTTTCTTT.

The V gene is TRBV5-5, the J gene TRBJ1-2; 8 bases line up with TRBD1. The J segment lost 2 bases and the V segment lost 2 bases, leaving 2 bases of the junction unmatched. Germline V lookup: CDR1 SGHKS, CDR2 YYEKEE (reference sequence). The CDR3 length is 14 residues. DNA for the CDR3: TGTGCCAGCAGCTTCCGACAGGGGAACTATGGCTACACCTTC. This sequence encodes CASSFRQGNYGYTF.

V is TRBV27 and J is TRBJ1-1; no clear D gene. The CDR3 length is 15 residues. Germline V CDR1 and CDR2: MNHEY, SMNVEV (reference sequence). With 5 bases removed from V and 1 base from J, the gap between germline ends came to 14 bases. CDR3: CASSPGLSWNTEAFF. The CDR3 DNA reads TGTGCCAGCAGTCCCGGACTGAGTTGGAACACTGAAGCTTTCTTT.

This clone was observed a single time. The gene calls are TRBV19 and TRBJ1-5, with 7 bases lining up with TRBD1. V lost 1 base and J lost 0; bases outside the gene matches: 0. Germline V gives CDR1 LNHDA, CDR2 SQIVND (reference sequence). The CDR3 has 15 residues. In nucleotides, the CDR3 is TGTGCCAGTAGTATAGGACAGGGTAGCAATCAGCCCCAGCATTTT. Its protein is CASSIGQGSNQPQHF.

This sequence joins TRBV7-8 and TRBJ1-4; D might be TRBD1 (5 bases). The CDR3 is 15 amino acids. From germline, CDR1 is SGHVS and CDR2 FQNEAQ. V lost 4 bases and J 0 bases, leaving 9 bases between the germline ends. The CDR3 DNA sequence: TGTGCCAGCAGCTCGACAGTTGCAACTAATGAAAAACTGTTTTTT. Residues: CASSSTVATNEKLFF.

The V and J genes are TRBV27 and TRBJ1-6, with D tentatively TRBD1 (5 bases). Deletions cut 8 bases from V and 4 bases from J, with 9 bases between. CDR1 is MNHEY, CDR2 SMNVEV, per germline (reference sequence). The CDR3 length is 13 residues. The CDR3 here is CASGGGYNSPLHF. The CDR3 bases are TGTGCCAGCGGGGGGGGATATAATTCACCCCTCCACTTT.

This clone was found once. V usage is TRBV5-4 and J usage is TRBJ2-7; a weak D match, TRBD1 (5 bases). The germline V gene encodes CDR1 SGHNT and CDR2 YYREEE (reference sequence). The length of the CDR3 is 14 residues. The V gene lost 3 bases and the J gene lost 1 base, with 11 bases spanning the gap. The CDR3 is CASSSNQGSYEQYF. The CDR3 nucleotides are TGTGCCAGCAGCTCAAACCAGGGTTCCTACGAGCAGTACTTC.

The chain employs TRBV5-1 and TRBJ1-4; no clear D. Trimming pared 4 bases from V and 8 bases from J, leaving 15 bases between. CDR1 is SGHRS, CDR2 YFSETQ, per germline. The CDR3 is 14 residues long. For the CDR3, the DNA is TGCGCCAGCAGCCTGGCCGGGAATGAGGAAAAACTGTTTTTT. Translating gives CASSLAGNEEKLFF.

This chain connects TRBV4-3 to TRBJ1-2, with D perhaps matching TRBD1 (6 bases). CDR1 and CDR2 from the germline V gene are LGHNA and YSLEER. Trimming pared 0 bases from V and 8 bases from J, leaving 16 bases between. This CDR3 comprises 15 residues. The CDR3 sequence: CASSQERGSGDGYTF. CDR3 nucleotide sequence: TGCGCCAGCAGCCAAGAGAGGGGTTCAGGGGACGGCTACACCTTC.

CDR3: CSVHGGNLNEQFF. CDR3 DNA: TGCAGCGTTCACGGGGGAAACCTGAATGAGCAGTTCTTC. The chain couples TRBV29-1 to TRBJ2-1; perhaps TRBD2 as D (6 bases). The germline gives CDR1 SQVTM, CDR2 ANQGSEA. This CDR3 has 13 amino acids. The V gene lost 5 bases and the J gene lost 7 bases, with 15 bases spanning the gap.

The gene calls are TRBV2 and TRBJ1-5, with 8 bases lining up with TRBD1. Germline CDR1 reads SNHLY; CDR2 reads FYNNEI. The length of the CDR3 is 14 residues. Trimming removed 5 bases from V and 4 bases from J; junction bases left unmatched: 4. In nucleotides, the CDR3 is TGTGCCAGCAGTTTCGACAGGGGAAATCAGCCCCAGCATTTT. It yields the protein CASSFDRGNQPQHF.

The chain has TRBV14 and TRBJ2-1; TRBD2 aligns across 7 bases. Germline assignment: CDR1 SGHDN and CDR2 FVKESK. The J segment lost 7 bases and the V segment lost 4 bases, leaving 10 bases of the junction unmatched. The CDR3 sequence is 15 residues long. The DNA for the CDR3 is TGTGCCAGCAGCCTGGGGGGGGAGGGCCATAATGAGCAGTTCTTC. Its protein is CASSLGGEGHNEQFF.

This rearrangement joins TRBV19 to TRBJ2-4; weak D call: TRBD1 (6 bases). Germline V gene data show CDR1 as LNHDA and CDR2 as SQIVND (reference sequence). The CDR3 length is 13 residues. Trimming removed 5 bases from V and 3 bases from J, with 8 bases in between. This CDR3 reads CASSRGGKNIQYF. In DNA, the CDR3 is TGTGCCAGTAGTCGAGGGGGCAAAAACATTCAGTACTTC.

In its sample, this clone was seen once. This rearrangement joins TRBV30 to TRBJ2-7, with 8 bases matching TRBD1. The CDR3 loop spans 15 amino acids. Germline loops: CDR1 GTSNPN, CDR2 SVGIG (reference sequence). The J segment lost 2 bases and the V segment lost 3 bases, leaving 9 bases of the junction unmatched. The CDR3 DNA reads TGTGCCTGGAGCTCCGGGACAGGTTTCCCCTACGAGCAGTACGTC. Protein sequence: CAWSSGTGFPYEQYV.

As to this clone: The DNA is omitted, as the CDR3 cannot be located on it reliably, and the CDR3 follows TCRdb's listing. The V and J genes are TRBV7-2 and TRBJ2-5; the table assigns TRBD2, which was not confirmed against the DNA. The germline gives CDR1 SGHTA, CDR2 FQGNSA. The CDR3 has 14 amino acids, counting both end residues. The CDR3 sequence is CASSPWGGGAVMYF.

This clone came up a few times. The rearrangement joins TRBV11-3 to TRBJ2-2; no definite D call. Germline lookup yields CDR1 SGHNT and CDR2 YENEEA. The CDR3 sequence is 14 residues long. V was cut by 4 bases and J by 6 bases, with 12 bases left in between. The CDR3 DNA reads TGTGCCAGCAGCTCCAAGAATGGGCCCGGGGAGCTGTTTTTT. Amino acids: CASSSKNGPGELFF. Using reference TRBV11-3 and TRBJ2-2 for the parts outside the CDR3, the full variable domain is EAGVVQSPRYKIIEKKQPVAFWCNPISGHNTLYWYLQNLGQGPELLIRYENEEAVDDSQLPKDRFSAERLKGVDSTLKIQPAELGDSAVYLCASSSKNGPGELFFGEGSRLTVL.

The rearrangement joins TRBV30 to TRBJ1-1; tentative D call: TRBD1 (5 bases). The CDR3 totals 13 residues. Trimming took off 3 bases at V and 1 base at J, with 9 bases between the two ends. Germline-derived CDR1 and CDR2 are GTSNPN and SVGIG (reference sequence). As DNA, the CDR3 is TGTGCCTGGAGGGCCACAGGGAACACTGAAGCTTTCTTT. Protein product: CAWRATGNTEAFF.